This T cell receptor beta chain was observed in a study of blood T cell repertoires in COVID-19. Across the study: COVID-19 samples from acute and convalescent phases originated in the United States, Italy and Spain.

Sequenced by immunoSEQ multiplex PCR; TCRdb stores in-frame clones only, minus some. The sample lists a few hundred thousand clones; 70% to 90% were seen once. Germline V lookup: CDR1 SGHRS, CDR2 YFSETQ. The CDR3 sequence is 13 residues long. Trimming shortened V by 4 bases and J by 6 bases, and 14 bases separated the two germline ends. Clinical histories supplied by participants themselves formed the basis of cohort assignment. The V gene is TRBV5-1, the J gene TRBJ2-7, with D possibly being TRBD1 (6 bases). The TCR comes from a woman in her 50s who had recovered from COVID-19. Sequenced sample: PBMCs or T cells enriched from blood (not recorded which). The CDR3 bases are TGCGCCAGCAGCCCGGGACATTCTGGCGAGCAGTACTTC. Translating it yields CASSPGHSGEQYF.